A single sample gave rise to the 14 T cell receptor beta chains below, sequenced in a study of T cells after yellow fever vaccination. Using its own MiXCR run on the 5' RACE reads, TCRdb lists one record per CDR3 protein. The table shows some 670,000 distinct CDR3 sequences, with approximately 13% occurring only once. Material: PBMCs, obtained on the day of the yellow fever booster vaccination. These receptors were taken from a young man who received the YFV17D yellow fever vaccine.

The chain carries TRBV5-4 and TRBJ2-6; D could derive from TRBD1 or TRBD2 (5 bases each). CDR3 length: 16 residues. Germline V gene sequence: CDR1 SGHNT, CDR2 YYREEE (reference sequence). The ends were cut back, 0 bases at V and 2 bases at J, with 9 bases in the middle. The CDR3 DNA reads as TGTGCCAGCAGCTTGGTTGGGGACCCTGGGGCCAACGTCCTGACTTTC. The encoded protein is CASSLVGDPGANVLTF.

This clonotype appeared a few times. CDR3 coding DNA: TGTGCCAGCAGCCCCCCCCGGGTGGACGGGGAGCTGTTTTTT. Protein sequence: CASSPPRVDGELFF. The chain recombines TRBV28 with TRBJ2-2, with D uncertain. Trimming cost V 6 bases and J 7 bases, with 15 bases left between them. Germline values: CDR1 MDHEN, CDR2 SYDVKM. This CDR3 has 14 amino acids.

This clonotype turned up a few times. This chain joins TRBV7-2 and TRBJ2-2; 9 bases map to TRBD2. The CDR3 extends over 16 amino acids. CDR1 is SGHTA and CDR2 is FQGNSA in the germline V gene. The ends lost 5 bases at V and 2 bases at J; junction bases unmatched: 6. DNA for the CDR3: TGTGCCAGCAGCCCTACCGGGACTAGCAACACCGGGGAGCTGTTTTTT. It encodes CASSPTGTSNTGELFF. Complete variable domain (other parts from reference TRBV7-2 and TRBJ2-2): GAGVSQSPSNKVTEKGKDVELRCDPISGHTALYWYRQSLGQGLEFLIYFQGNSAPDKSGLPSDRFSAERTGGSVSTLTIQRTQQEDSAVYLCASSPTGTSNTGELFFGEGSRLTVL.

This clonotype was detected a few times. The rearrangement joins TRBV27 to TRBJ2-3; 7 bases map to TRBD1. The V gene's germline CDR1 is MNHEY and CDR2 SMNVEV (reference sequence). CDR3 size: 14 residues. The J segment lost 4 bases and the V segment lost 5 bases, leaving 6 bases of the junction unmatched. CDR3 coding DNA: TGTGCCAGCAGTATGGACAGGCGCCCAGATACGCAGTATTTT. Translating it yields CASSMDRRPDTQYF.

This clonotype has a handful of counts. The V gene is TRBV24-1, the J gene TRBJ2-1, with 8 positions matching TRBD2. Trimming at V came to 1 base and at J to 10 bases, leaving 11 bases not matched to a gene. From germline, CDR1 is KGHDR and CDR2 SFDVKD. The CDR3 totals 16 residues. The CDR3 sequence is CATSDFGTRLSEEQFF. CDR3 bases: TGTGCCACCAGTGATTTTGGGACTAGATTATCAGAGGAGCAGTTCTTC.

A few counts support this clonotype. The chain links TRBV20-1 to TRBJ2-1; D is unresolved. CDR1 is DFQATT and CDR2 is SNEGSKA in the germline V gene (reference sequence). The length of the CDR3 is 13 residues. V lost 0 bases, J lost 2 bases, and 5 bases lay in between. CDR3 sequence reads: CSAREKTYNEQFF. The CDR3 nucleotides are TGCAGTGCTAGAGAAAAGACCTACAATGAGCAGTTCTTC.

This clonotype has a handful of counts. The rearrangement joins TRBV6-5 to TRBJ1-6; D not certain. The CDR3 contains 14 residues. Trimming stripped 2 bases from V and 4 bases from J, with 6 bases between. The germline CDR1 and CDR2 sequences are MNHEY and SVGAGI. The CDR3 bases are TGTGCCAGCAGTTACCGGATGTATAATTCACCCCTCCACTTT. Residues: CASSYRMYNSPLHF.

The chain recombines TRBV18 with TRBJ1-1; 9 nucleotides align to TRBD1. In germline, CDR1 is KGHSH, CDR2 LQKENI. V lost 3 bases and J lost 10; bases outside the gene matches: 12. CDR3 length equals 15 residues. CDR3 DNA sequence: TGTGCCAGCTCACCGCCTCCGGGACAGGGTTTCGGAGCTTTCTTT. This sequence encodes CASSPPPGQGFGAFF.

This clonotype was seen a few times. The chain links TRBV6-2 or TRBV6-3 to TRBJ1-1; D gene uncertain. The CDR3 length is 11 residues. With 9 bases removed from V and 3 bases from J, the gap between germline ends came to 8 bases. Germline CDR1 reads MNHEY; CDR2 reads SVGEGT. DNA for the CDR3: TGTGCCAGTCAAGGCTACACTGAAGCTTTCTTT. It is translated as CASQGYTEAFF.

This clonotype was seen more than once but under ten times. The genes are TRBV18 and TRBJ1-4; 9 positions agree with TRBD1. Unmatched junction bases numbered 6, after V lost 3 bases and J lost 7 bases. The CDR3 covers 15 residues. Looked up from germline, CDR1 is KGHSH and CDR2 is LQKENI. The CDR3 here is CASSPGTGLGEKLFF. The CDR3 region has the DNA TGTGCCAGCTCACCGGGGACAGGGCTGGGTGAAAAACTGTTTTTT.

This clonotype has a handful of counts. This rearrangement joins TRBV4-2 to TRBJ2-5; 8 positions agree with TRBD2. The germline V gene encodes CDR1 LGHNA and CDR2 YNFKEQ. V was clipped by 0 bases and J by 5 bases; unmatched bases: 8. This CDR3 is 16 amino acids long. Here the CDR3 DNA reads TGTGCCAGCAGCCAAGATGGGGCGGGAGGCGGGGAGACCCAGTACTTC. Amino acids: CASSQDGAGGGETQYF.

This clonotype has just a few counts. This chain connects TRBV6-2 or TRBV6-3 to TRBJ1-1; D unresolved. The germline V gene has CDR1 MNHEY and CDR2 SVGEGT. This CDR3 has 13 amino acids. Trimming stripped 10 bases from V and 1 base from J, with 13 bases between. CDR3 nucleotide sequence: TGTGCCACCCAGGAGGGCCCGAACACTGAAGCTTTCTTT. As protein: CATQEGPNTEAFF.

The chain carries TRBV14 and TRBJ2-3; 9 positions match TRBD2. The CDR3 is 14 amino acids. The germline V gene encodes CDR1 SGHDN and CDR2 FVKESK. V lost 4 bases, J lost 8 bases, and 7 bases stayed unmatched. CDR3 coding DNA: TGTGCCAGCAGCCTTGCAGGAGCGGGAGGTACGCAGTATTTT. Its protein product is CASSLAGAGGTQYF.

This clonotype was counted a few times. V gene TRBV7-9 combines with J gene TRBJ2-1; 15 nucleotides line up with TRBD2. This CDR3 is 17 amino acids long. Per germline, CDR1 SEHNR and CDR2 FQNEAQ (reference sequence). J gave up 2 bases and V 7 bases, and 6 bases lay outside the gene matches. In DNA, the CDR3 is TGTGCCAGCAAGGGACTAGCGGGAGGTCTCCCCTACAATGAGCAGTTCTTC. Residues: CASKGLAGGLPYNEQFF.